A selection of T cell receptor beta chains follows, all from one sample in a study of T cell responses to AZD1222 COVID-19 vaccine. Libraries were prepared by immunoSEQ multiplex PCR; TCRdb keeps only in-frame clonotypes and omits some of them. The sample has 95,000 to 130,000 clones, 80% to 90% seen once. The sequencing used peripheral blood, collected on day 0 of MenACWY control vaccination. These receptors originate from an adult in good health. Both conserved end residues are part of each CDR3. The order of the fields is V gene, J gene, clone size, D gene, CDR3 protein, CDR3 DNA. A D gene is named only where the DNA matches it firmly. Part of the rows lack a size; the others show once, few, many or a class for expanded clones.

>TRBV4-1|TRBJ2-5|.|.
CASSGRETQYF
TGCGCCAGCAGCGGTCGGGAGACCCAGTACTTC
>TRBV29-1|TRBJ2-5|.|.
CSVRNRETQYF
TGCAGCGTTCGAAATCGGGAGACCCAGTACTTC
>TRBV7-3|TRBJ1-1|.|.
CASSLTSRTEAFF
TGTGCCAGCAGCCTCACCTCCCGCACTGAAGCTTTCTTT
>TRBV7-9|TRBJ1-1|.|.
CASNYGLNTEAFF
TGTGCCAGCAACTACGGATTGAACACTGAAGCTTTCTTT
>TRBV9|TRBJ2-1|few|TRBD1
CASSVATGGQEFYNEQFF
TGTGCCAGCAGCGTAGCTACAGGGGGGCAGGAATTCTACAATGAGCAGTTCTTC
>TRBV6-2/TRBV6-3|TRBJ2-2|few|TRBD1
CASSRFTGDTGELFF
TGTGCCAGCAGCCGATTCACAGGGGACACCGGGGAGCTGTTTTTT
>TRBV7-8|TRBJ2-3|.|.
CASSLVVGGADTQYF
TGTGCCAGCAGCTTAGTCGTGGGCGGCGCAGATACGCAGTATTTT
>TRBV6-6|TRBJ2-5|once|TRBD2
CASSYGGGQETQYF
TGTGCCAGCAGTTACGGGGGGGGCCAAGAGACCCAGTACTTC
>TRBV7-2|TRBJ1-2|.|.
CASSLGWRPDYGYTF
TGTGCCAGCAGCTTAGGCTGGAGGCCTGACTATGGCTACACCTTC
>TRBV19|TRBJ1-5|.|TRBD1
CASSIRQGGAGQPQHF
TGTGCCAGTAGTATTCGGCAGGGGGGCGCGGGACAGCCCCAGCATTTT